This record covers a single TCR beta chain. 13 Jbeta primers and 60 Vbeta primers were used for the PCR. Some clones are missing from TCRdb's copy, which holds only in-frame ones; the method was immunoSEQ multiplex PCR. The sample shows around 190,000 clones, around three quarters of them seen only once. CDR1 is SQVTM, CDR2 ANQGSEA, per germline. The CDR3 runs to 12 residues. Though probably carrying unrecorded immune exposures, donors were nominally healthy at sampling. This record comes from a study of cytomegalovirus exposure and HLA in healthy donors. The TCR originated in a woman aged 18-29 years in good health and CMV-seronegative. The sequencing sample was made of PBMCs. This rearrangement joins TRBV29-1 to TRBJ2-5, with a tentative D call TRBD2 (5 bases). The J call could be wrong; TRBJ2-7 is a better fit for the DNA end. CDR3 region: CSVVAGSYEQYF. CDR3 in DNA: TGCAGCGTTGTGGCTGGGAGCTACGAGCAGTACTTC.